This TCR beta chain was recovered during a study of identical twins. One entry per CDR3 protein, called by TCRdb with MiXCR from the 5' RACE reads. This sample yields around 340,000 distinct CDR3 sequences, of which roughly 9% are seen a single time; approximately 9.3% belongs to the top ten. Sequencing was performed on naive T cells sorted from blood. This TCR was recovered from a woman in her fifties or sixties in good health.

This CDR3 reads CASSLTFPRGTEAFF. In DNA, the CDR3 is TGTGCCAGCAGTTTAACCTTTCCTAGAGGGACTGAAGCTTTCTTT. V and J are TRBV12-3 or TRBV12-4 and TRBJ1-1; D gene unclear. The V end lost 2 bases, the J end lost 5 bases, and 15 bases lay between the germline ends. The CDR3 runs 15 residues.